These 11 T cell receptor beta chains originate from one sample sequenced in a study of metastatic and nonmetastatic thyroid tumors. TCRdb reanalyzed the PCR reads with MiXCR. Of some 14,000 clones listed, about 32% were seen once; the top ten hold 8% to 13%. Thyroid surgery was performed in patients who had received no treatment beforehand. Sequenced input: tumor tissue. These receptors came from a male donor with papillary thyroid cancer or a benign thyroid nodule (not recorded which). Some clones in this sample may be carry-over from other donors' samples.

In its sample, this clone is large. This chain connects TRBV19 to TRBJ2-3; D gene ambiguous. Looked up from germline, CDR1 is LNHDA and CDR2 is SQIVND (reference sequence). This CDR3 has 13 residues. V lost 2 bases and J 2 bases, leaving 5 bases between the germline ends. The CDR3 region is CASSILNTDTQYF. CDR3 DNA sequence: TGTGCCAGTAGTATACTGAACACAGATACGCAGTATTTT.

A few counts support this clone. V and J are TRBV6-2 or TRBV6-3 and TRBJ1-6, with 9 bases that match TRBD1. The J segment lost 3 bases and the V segment lost 7 bases, leaving 10 bases of the junction unmatched. CDR1 MNHEY and CDR2 SVGEGT come from the germline V gene. CDR3 length: 17 amino acids. The CDR3 protein is CASISARTGVYNSPLHF. The CDR3 coding sequence is TGTGCCAGCATCTCCGCCCGGACAGGGGTCTATAATTCACCCCTCCACTTT.

This clone was seen a handful of times. The genes are TRBV7-2 and TRBJ2-7; D unclear. This CDR3 is built from 9 residues. Trimming took 8 bases from V and 5 from J, leaving 4 bases between them. CDR1 and CDR2 from the germline V gene are SGHTA and FQGNSA. CDR3 protein: CASPNEQYF. The DNA of the CDR3 is TGTGCCAGCCCCAACGAGCAGTACTTC.

By sample share, this clone is medium-sized. This sequence joins TRBV6-1 and TRBJ1-1; 7 positions match TRBD1. There are 15 residues in the CDR3. Germline V lookup: CDR1 MNHNS, CDR2 SASEGT. V lost 5 bases and J lost 4; bases outside the gene matches: 10. CDR3: CASSPGTDLFTEAFF. Here the CDR3 DNA reads TGTGCCAGCAGTCCAGGGACAGATTTATTCACTGAAGCTTTCTTT.

In its sample, this clone was seen many times. The V gene is TRBV2, the J gene TRBJ1-1; D uncertain. The CDR3 consists of 13 residues. The V end was cut by 4 bases, the J end by 1 base, with 7 bases between. The V gene's germline CDR1 is SNHLY and CDR2 FYNNEI. CDR3 sequence: CASSVNRNTEAFF. The CDR3, as DNA: TGTGCCAGCAGTGTTAATAGGAACACTGAAGCTTTCTTT. Using reference TRBV2 and TRBJ1-1 for the parts outside the CDR3, the full variable domain is EPEVTQTPSHQVTQMGQEVILRCVPISNHLYFYWYRQILGQKVEFLVSFYNNEISEKSEIFDDQFSVERPDGSNFTLKIRSTKLEDSAMYFCASSVNRNTEAFFGQGTRLTVV.

This clone counts as medium-sized. CDR3 DNA: TGCAGTGCTAGAGGTGGGACAGGGGGCGGTGCTGGCTACACCTTC. This sequence encodes CSARGGTGGGAGYTF. V gene TRBV20-1 combines with J gene TRBJ1-2, with TRBD1 matching 12 bases. CDR3 length: 15 amino acids. V lost 1 base to trimming and J lost 7 bases; unmatched junction nucleotides: 7. The germline V gene has CDR1 DFQATT and CDR2 SNEGSKA (reference sequence).

Ten or more counts support this clone. The chain couples TRBV14 to TRBJ2-3, with 9 bases fitting TRBD1. This CDR3 has 13 amino acids. Germline V gene lookup returns CDR1 SGHDN and CDR2 FVKESK. With 4 bases clipped from V and 12 bases from J, the junction kept 8 bases outside the gene matches. The CDR3 bases are TGTGCCAGCAGCCGGACAGGGGACGGCGACCAGTATTTT. Its translation: CASSRTGDGDQYF. Filled out from reference TRBV14 and TRBJ2-3, the complete variable domain reads EAGVTQFPSHSVIEKGQTVTLRCDPISGHDNLYWYRRVMGKEIKFLLHFVKESKQDESGMPNNRFLAERTGGTYSTLKVQPAELEDSGVYFCASSRTGDGDQYFGPGTRLTVL.

To note about this clone: One junction end does not reproduce the germline sequence, and a read error may be involved. This rearrangement joins TRBV10-2 to TRBJ2-7, with D uncertain. The CDR3 is 12 amino acids. Germline values: CDR1 WSHSY, CDR2 SAAADI. CDR3 sequence reads: CANSLSKNEQYF. CDR3 nucleotides: TGCGCCAACAGTTTGAGTAAGAACGAGCAGTACTTC.

This clone has a handful of counts. The chain joins TRBV28 to TRBJ1-3; D remains ambiguous. There are 13 residues in the CDR3. V dropped 1 base and J dropped 2 bases, with 3 bases sitting between them. In germline, CDR1 is MDHEN, CDR2 SYDVKM. The CDR3 DNA reads as TGTGCCAGCAGTTTATTCACTGGAAACACCATATATTTT. It is translated as CASSLFTGNTIYF.

This clone qualifies as medium-sized. The rearrangement links TRBV30 to TRBJ2-7, with D hard to call. CDR1 GTSNPN and CDR2 SVGIG come from the germline V gene (reference sequence). Trimming took 2 bases from V and 0 from J, leaving 5 bases between them. The CDR3 is 12 residues long. CDR3 protein: CAWSPSSYEQYF. The CDR3 DNA is TGTGCCTGGAGTCCGAGCTCCTACGAGCAGTACTTC.

A word on this clone: The junction and the germline gene differ at one end; a read error may be behind it. The chain has TRBV7-2 and TRBJ2-7, with D possibly being TRBD2 (6 bases). This CDR3 spans 14 amino acids. Germline V lookup: CDR1 SGHTA, CDR2 FQGNSA. The CDR3, as DNA: TGTGCCAGCAGCTTTAGCGGTTCCTACTACGGGCAGTACTTC. This translates into CASSFSGSYYGQYF. The full variable domain, in which reference TRBV7-2 and TRBJ2-7 provide the parts outside the CDR3, is GAGVSQSPSNKVTEKGKDVELRCDPISGHTALYWYRQSLGQGLEFLIYFQGNSAPDKSGLPSDRFSAERTGGSVSTLTIQRTQQEDSAVYLCASSFSGSYYGQYFGPGTRLTVT.